A few counts support the clone carrying this T cell receptor (beta chain). Sequenced by immunoSEQ multiplex PCR; TCRdb stores in-frame clones only, minus some. The sample gives fewer than 90,000 clones, 84% of which show up once; around 10% is in the top ten. This specimen belongs to a study of cytomegalovirus exposure and HLA in healthy donors. V was shortened by 8 bases and J by 10 bases, with 14 bases between the two germline ends. From germline, CDR1 is GTSNPN and CDR2 SVGIG (reference sequence). This CDR3 spans 10 amino acids. V usage is TRBV30 and J usage is TRBJ1-2, with D uncertain. This TCR derives from a young woman in good health and CMV-seropositive. Sequenced material: PBMCs. This chain's CDR3 is CARLGEAYTF. CDR3 in DNA: TGTGCCCGGTTGGGAGAGGCCTACACCTTC.